These 9 T cell receptor beta chains originate from one sample sequenced in a study of cytomegalovirus exposure and HLA in healthy donors. The PCR ran on 60 Vbeta and 13 Jbeta primers. The method was immunoSEQ multiplex PCR; TCRdb's version includes in-frame clones alone and lacks a portion of them. The data hold some 170,000 clones, with around four fifths observed a single time. Sequencing was carried out using PBMCs. These receptors originate from a woman aged 45-65 years in good health and CMV-seronegative.

This chain uses TRBV28 with TRBJ1-6, with 9 bases aligning to TRBD1. CDR1 and CDR2 (germline): MDHEN, SYDVKM. The trim removed 9 bases at V and 16 bases at J, leaving 10 bases unmatched. CDR3 length: 12 residues. CDR3 sequence (DNA): TGTGCCAGTTTCCCCGGACAGGGGAATCTCCACTTT. Protein: CASFPGQGNLHF.

The J gene is TRBJ2-7, the V gene TRBV18; no clear D gene. The CDR3 has 12 amino acids. With 3 bases removed from V and 4 bases from J, the gap between germline ends came to 7 bases. CDR1 KGHSH and CDR2 LQKENI come from the germline V gene. The CDR3 DNA sequence: TGTGCCAGCTCACCGCGTTTATACGAGCAGTACTTC. Translated, it gives CASSPRLYEQYF. Based on the CDR3 plus reference TRBV18 and TRBJ2-7, the full variable domain is NAGVMQNPRHLVRRRGQEARLRCSPMKGHSHVYWYRQLPEEGLKFMVYLQKENIIDESGMPKERFSAEFPKEGPSILRIQQVVRGDSAAYFCASSPRLYEQYFGPGTRLTVT.

The table lists this clone with a few counts. J is TRBJ2-3 and V is TRBV4-3, with no clear D. The CDR3 sequence is 15 residues long. Germline CDR1 reads LGHNA; CDR2 reads YSLEER. The V end lost 0 bases, the J end lost 8 bases, and 15 bases lay between the germline ends. The CDR3 is CASSQDLTPPGTQYF. DNA of the CDR3: TGCGCCAGCAGCCAAGACCTAACGCCCCCCGGTACGCAGTATTTT.

This chain links TRBV4-3 with TRBJ2-7; 8 nucleotides align to TRBD2. In germline, CDR1 is LGHNA, CDR2 YSLEER. The V gene end was trimmed by 0 bases and the J gene end by 2 bases; junction bases not matched to a gene: 6. This CDR3 has 16 residues. The CDR3 loop is CASSQDQLAVPYEQYF. In nucleotides, the CDR3 is TGCGCCAGCAGCCAAGATCAACTAGCGGTGCCCTACGAGCAGTACTTC.

This clone was observed a single time. J is TRBJ2-1 and V is TRBV7-2, with 10 bases lining up with TRBD2. This CDR3 comprises 15 residues. V was pared by 1 base and J by 4 bases, with 1 base of the junction left unmatched. Germline-derived CDR1 and CDR2 are SGHTA and FQGNSA. CDR3 in amino acids: CASSLELAGYNEQFF. In DNA, the CDR3 is TGTGCCAGCAGCTTAGAACTAGCGGGATACAATGAGCAGTTCTTC.

This chain links TRBV4-3 with TRBJ2-3; D uncertain. The CDR3 consists of 14 residues. Germline V gene lookup returns CDR1 LGHNA and CDR2 YSLEER. The V and J ends lost 0 bases and 2 bases respectively, with 6 bases between them. CDR3 region: CASSQEAFTDTQYF. CDR3 nucleotides: TGCGCCAGCAGCCAAGAAGCATTCACAGATACGCAGTATTTT.

This chain joins TRBV2 and TRBJ2-3; 14 positions agree with TRBD2. Germline V gene data show CDR1 as SNHLY and CDR2 as FYNNEI. Germline trimming cut 3 bases from V and 4 bases from J; bases unmatched to any gene: 9. The CDR3 has 18 amino acids. The CDR3 nucleotides are TGTGCCAGCAGTGACCACGGGACTAGCGGGAGTGGTCCAGATACGCAGTATTTT. Protein: CASSDHGTSGSGPDTQYF.

This clone was seen only once. This chain connects TRBV14 to TRBJ2-7; 8 nucleotides agree with TRBD2. The CDR3 runs 13 residues. Unmatched junction bases numbered 1, after V lost 1 base and J lost 5 bases. The germline V gene has CDR1 SGHDN and CDR2 FVKESK. The CDR3 protein is CASSQAGGNEQYF. CDR3 in DNA: TGTGCCAGCAGCCAAGCGGGAGGGAACGAGCAGTACTTC.

This chain joins TRBV18 and TRBJ2-1; D is unclear. The CDR3 has 12 amino acids. The germline V gene encodes CDR1 KGHSH and CDR2 LQKENI. Trimming stripped 2 bases from V and 10 bases from J, with 9 bases between. In DNA form, the CDR3 reads TGTGCCAGCTCACCATACGAACAGGAGCAGTTCTTC. Translating gives CASSPYEQEQFF.